This TCR beta chain was profiled in a study of regulatory T cells in long-lasting Graves disease. Arm-PCR with iRepertoire HTBI primers amplified the CDR3 regions for these TCR beta libraries. From the multiplex PCR reads, TCRdb called clonotypes with MiXCR, one entry per CDR3 protein. The sample includes around 400,000 distinct CDR3 sequences, 15% of them seen just once. Indicated time point: newly diagnosed GD, antithyroid drugs for less than 3 months. PBMC RNA was the source of the TCR library. In this sample, this clonotype turned up many times. These data are also associated with another study on T cells in Graves' hyperthyroidism and ophthalmopathy.

The starting material was peripheral blood mononuclear cells (PBMCs), obtained at new diagnosis, from a patient treated with antithyroid drugs. This clonotype originated in a woman between 40 and 50 years old with Graves disease.

This chain's CDR3 is CASSLQGLTSNYGYTF. The CDR3 bases are TGTGCCAGCAGCCTACAGGGACTGACTTCTAACTATGGCTACACCTTC. This sequence joins TRBV12-3 or TRBV12-4 and TRBJ1-2; D possibly corresponds to TRBD1 (6 bases). The CDR3 has 16 residues. Trimming stripped 6 bases from V and 0 bases from J, with 17 bases between.